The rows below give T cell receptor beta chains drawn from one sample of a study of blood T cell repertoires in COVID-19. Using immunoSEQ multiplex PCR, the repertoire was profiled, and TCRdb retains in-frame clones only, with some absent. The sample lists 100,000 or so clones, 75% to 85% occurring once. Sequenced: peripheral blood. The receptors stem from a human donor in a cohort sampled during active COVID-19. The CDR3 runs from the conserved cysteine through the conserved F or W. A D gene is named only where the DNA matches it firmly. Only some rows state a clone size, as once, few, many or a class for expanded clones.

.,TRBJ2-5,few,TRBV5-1,CASSLVGTGIRETQYF,TGCGCCAGCAGCTTGGTGGGTACGGGGATTCGGGAGACCCAGTACTTC
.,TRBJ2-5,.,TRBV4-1,CASSQDWASRGAETQYF,TGCGCCAGCAGCCAAGATTGGGCTTCCCGGGGGGCCGAGACCCAGTACTTC
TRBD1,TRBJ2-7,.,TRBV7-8,CASSWTGGYEQYF,TGTGCCAGCAGCTGGACAGGGGGCTACGAGCAGTACTTC
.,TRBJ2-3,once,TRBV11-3,CASSLSGSTDTQYF,TGTGCCAGCAGCTTATCGGGATCCACAGATACGCAGTATTTT
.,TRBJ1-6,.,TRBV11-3,CASSLEFNSPLHF,TGTGCCAGCAGCTTGGAGTTTAATTCACCCCTCCACTTT
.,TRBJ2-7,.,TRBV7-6,CASSKQDAYEQYF,TGTGCCAGCAGCAAACAGGACGCCTACGAGCAGTACTTC
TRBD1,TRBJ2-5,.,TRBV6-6,CASGTGNSQETQYF,TGTGCCAGCGGGACAGGAAACTCCCAAGAGACCCAGTACTTC
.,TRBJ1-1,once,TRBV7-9,CASSLEGMGTEAFF,TGTGCCAGCAGCTTGGAGGGAATGGGCACTGAAGCTTTCTTT
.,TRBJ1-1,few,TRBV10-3,CAISETGTEAFF,TGTGCCATCAGTGAGACGGGGACTGAAGCTTTCTTT
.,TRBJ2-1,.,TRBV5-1,CASSLGAGQLMGEQFF,TGCGCCAGCAGCTTAGGGGCAGGACAGTTGATGGGGGAGCAGTTCTTC
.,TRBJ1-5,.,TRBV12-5,CASGLVWAGGSWQPQHF,TGTGCTAGTGGTTTGGTATGGGCTGGGGGGAGTTGGCAGCCCCAGCATTTT
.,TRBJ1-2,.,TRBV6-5,CASSPNTYGYTF,TGTGCCAGCAGTCCAAACACGTATGGCTACACCTTC
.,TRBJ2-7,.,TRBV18,CASSPHRSYEQYF,TGTGCCAGCTCACCACACAGATCCTACGAGCAGTACTTC
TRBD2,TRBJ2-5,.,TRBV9,CASSVAGGTKEETQYF,TGTGCCAGCAGCGTAGCCGGGGGGACCAAAGAAGAGACCCAGTACTTC
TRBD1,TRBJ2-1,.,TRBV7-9,CASSSGQGAGYNEQFF,TGTGCCAGCAGCTCGGGACAGGGGGCGGGTTACAATGAGCAGTTCTTC
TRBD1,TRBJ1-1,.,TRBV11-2,CASSLYNSRQGGLNTEAFF,TGTGCCAGCAGCTTATATAATTCCAGACAGGGCGGGCTGAACACTGAAGCTTTCTTT
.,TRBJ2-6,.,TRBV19,CASSTYRDPYSGANVLTF,TGTGCCAGTAGTACGTACAGGGACCCCTACTCTGGGGCCAACGTCCTGACTTTC
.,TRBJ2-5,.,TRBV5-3,CASLRQVQETQYF,TGTGCCTCATTGAGACAGGTCCAAGAGACCCAGTACTTC
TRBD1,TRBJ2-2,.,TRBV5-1,CASSVGQRNTGELFF,TGCGCCAGCAGCGTGGGACAGAGGAACACCGGGGAGCTGTTTTTT
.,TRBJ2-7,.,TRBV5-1,CASSVTARASYEQYF,TGCGCCAGCAGCGTGACTGCGCGGGCATCCTACGAGCAGTACTTC
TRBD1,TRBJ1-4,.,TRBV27,CASSPISLGQGYEKLFF,TGTGCCAGCAGTCCTATATCCCTGGGACAGGGGTATGAAAAACTGTTTTTT
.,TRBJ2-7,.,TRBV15,CATSKGYEQYF,TGTGCCACCAGCAAGGGGTACGAGCAGTACTTC
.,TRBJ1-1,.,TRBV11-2,CASSRGVNTEAFF,TGTGCCAGCAGCAGAGGTGTGAACACTGAAGCTTTCTTT
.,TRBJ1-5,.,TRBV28,CASSLMGRVDQPQHF,TGTGCCAGCAGTTTAATGGGCAGGGTAGATCAGCCCCAGCATTTT
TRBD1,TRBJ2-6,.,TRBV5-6,CASSLTGGAGANVLTF,TGTGCCAGCAGCTTGACAGGGGGCGCTGGGGCCAACGTCCTGACTTTC
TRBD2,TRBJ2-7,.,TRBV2,CASSVRGNEQYF,TGTGCCAGCAGTGTGCGGGGGAACGAGCAGTACTTC
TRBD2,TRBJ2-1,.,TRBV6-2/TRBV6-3,CASSWGLAGGSSYNEQFF,TGTGCCAGCAGTTGGGGACTAGCGGGGGGGAGCTCCTACAATGAGCAGTTCTTC